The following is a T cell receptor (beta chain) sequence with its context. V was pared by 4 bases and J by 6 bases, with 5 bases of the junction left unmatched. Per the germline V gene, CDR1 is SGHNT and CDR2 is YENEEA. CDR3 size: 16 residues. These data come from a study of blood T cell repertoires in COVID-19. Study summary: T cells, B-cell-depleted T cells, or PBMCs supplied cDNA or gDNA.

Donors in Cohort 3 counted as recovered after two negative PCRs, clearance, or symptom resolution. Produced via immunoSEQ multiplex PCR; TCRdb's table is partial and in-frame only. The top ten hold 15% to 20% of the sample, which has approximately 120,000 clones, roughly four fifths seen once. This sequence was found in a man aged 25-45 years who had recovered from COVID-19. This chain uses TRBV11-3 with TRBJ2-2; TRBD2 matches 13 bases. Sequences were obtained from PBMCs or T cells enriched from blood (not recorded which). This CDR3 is CASSSRLAGGSGELFF. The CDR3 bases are TGTGCCAGCAGCTCACGACTAGCGGGGGGTTCCGGGGAGCTGTTTTTT. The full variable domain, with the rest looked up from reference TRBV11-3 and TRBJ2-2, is EAGVVQSPRYKIIEKKQPVAFWCNPISGHNTLYWYLQNLGQGPELLIRYENEEAVDDSQLPKDRFSAERLKGVDSTLKIQPAELGDSAVYLCASSSRLAGGSGELFFGEGSRLTVL.